These 12 T cell receptor beta chains were sequenced from one sample in a study of T-cell memory formation after mild COVID-19 (dated by TCRdb to 2020 to 2022). The library was prepared using 5' RACE. Reads for this sample came from an Illumina NovaSeq 6000. TCRdb reprocessed the public reads (quality trimming at Q25 with fastp, clone calling with MiXCR) and kept in-frame beta chains. For every CDR3 protein sequence, its rows merge into one entry that carries the most common genes and DNA. This sample holds about 270,000 distinct CDR3 sequences; about a sixth were observed only once. The top ten hold more than 20% of the sample. The specimen was PBMCs or a T cell subset sorted from them (not recorded which). These receptors all come from a man aged 18 to 35 who had mild COVID-19 (a few samples of this study predate the infection). The sample titles of this study are shuffled in the database, so cell type and time point are left out; the donor was told from shared clones.

This clonotype was seen only a few times. The V gene is TRBV10-1, the J gene TRBJ2-5; D may be TRBD2 (6 bases). The CDR3 totals 13 residues. Per germline, CDR1 WNHNN and CDR2 SYGVQD (reference sequence). Trimming removed 6 bases from V and 3 bases from J, with 11 bases in between. In DNA, the CDR3 is TGCGCCAGCAGCCGGGACTTGGAAGAGACCCAGTACTTC. Translated, it gives CASSRDLEETQYF.

The chain recombines TRBV29-1 with TRBJ1-1; 8 bases line up with TRBD1. The V and J ends lost 7 bases and 1 base, in that order; junction bases with no gene match: 2. The germline V gene has CDR1 SQVTM and CDR2 ANQGSEA. CDR3 length: 12 residues. In DNA form, the CDR3 reads TGCAGCGCAGGGACAGGGAACACTGAAGCTTTCTTT. Protein: CSAGTGNTEAFF.

This clonotype occurred a few times. The chain links TRBV12-3 or TRBV12-4 to TRBJ2-5; 8 positions agree with TRBD2. This CDR3 has 14 amino acids. Germline trimming cut 5 bases from V and 5 bases from J; bases unmatched to any gene: 7. CDR3 DNA sequence: TGTGCCAGCAGTCCGGCCGGGGGGGTCGAGACCCAGTACTTC. Translation: CASSPAGGVETQYF.

The chain combines TRBV2 with TRBJ1-3; 8 bases are a match to TRBD1. Germline V gives CDR1 SNHLY, CDR2 FYNNEI. The trim removed 7 bases at V and 0 bases at J, leaving 5 bases unmatched. This CDR3 has 15 amino acids. CDR3 sequence: CASKIDRGSGNTIYF. The CDR3 DNA reads TGTGCCAGCAAGATAGACAGGGGCTCTGGAAACACCATATATTTT.

The chain links TRBV7-9 to TRBJ2-5; TRBD1 aligns across 9 bases. The CDR3 contains 18 residues. Germline V CDR1 and CDR2: SEHNR, FQNEAQ (reference sequence). Trimming at V came to 3 bases and at J to 3 bases, leaving 14 bases not matched to a gene. CDR3 in amino acids: CASSLYRNPGQGKETQYF. The CDR3 DNA reads TGTGCCAGCAGCTTGTACCGTAACCCGGGACAGGGCAAAGAGACCCAGTACTTC.

This sequence joins TRBV10-3 and TRBJ1-5; D unresolved. Germline CDR1 and CDR2: ENHRY and SYGVKD. Trimming removed 2 bases at V and 5 bases at J, with 4 bases between. CDR3 length equals 12 residues. This CDR3 reads CAISEIDQPQHF. CDR3 DNA: TGTGCCATCAGTGAGATAGATCAGCCCCAGCATTTT.

The chain has TRBV7-9 and TRBJ2-1; no clear D. Trimming left V 5 bases short and J 0 bases short, with 11 bases between. Germline loops: CDR1 SEHNR, CDR2 FQNEAQ (reference sequence). The CDR3 has 15 amino acids. The CDR3 here is CASSQARSSYNEQFF. For the CDR3, the DNA is TGTGCCAGCAGCCAGGCGAGGAGCTCCTACAATGAGCAGTTCTTC.

The V and J genes are TRBV7-3 and TRBJ2-3; D is possibly TRBD1 or TRBD2 (6 bases each). The V end was cut by 5 bases, the J end by 6 bases, with 21 bases between. The germline gives CDR1 SGHTA, CDR2 FQGTGA. This CDR3 has 16 residues. The DNA for the CDR3 is TGTGCCAGCAGCACCCACGGGGGCCCGCAGGGCGATACGCAGTATTTT. Its protein is CASSTHGGPQGDTQYF. The entire variable domain, with the rest obtained from reference TRBV7-3 and TRBJ2-3, is as follows: GAGVSQTPSNKVTEKGKYVELRCDPISGHTALYWYRQSLGQGPEFLIYFQGTGAADDSGLPNDRFFAVRPEGSVSTLKIQRTERGDSAVYLCASSTHGGPQGDTQYFGPGTRLTVL.

This clonotype was detected a few times. The chain combines TRBV7-9 with TRBJ2-5; D is possibly TRBD1 or TRBD2 (5 bases each). CDR3 length: 13 amino acids. The V gene's germline CDR1 is SEHNR and CDR2 FQNEAQ (reference sequence). V lost 6 bases and J lost 1, with 9 bases in between. CDR3 amino acids: CASRGPSQETQYF. CDR3 DNA sequence: TGTGCCAGCAGGGGACCCAGCCAAGAGACCCAGTACTTC.

This CDR3 is CASAGTGVATEAFF. Here the CDR3 DNA reads TGTGCCAGCGCAGGGACAGGGGTGGCCACTGAAGCTTTCTTT. The gene calls are TRBV7-9 and TRBJ1-1; 10 bases align to TRBD1. The length of the CDR3 is 14 residues. Germline-derived CDR1 and CDR2 are SEHNR and FQNEAQ (reference sequence). With 8 bases clipped from V and 4 bases from J, the junction kept 7 bases outside the gene matches.

This clonotype was observed a few times. This chain uses TRBV7-3 with TRBJ1-4; the D gene is possibly TRBD1 (5 bases). The germline V gene encodes CDR1 SGHTA and CDR2 FQGTGA. Trimming pared 3 bases from V and 8 bases from J, leaving 10 bases between. The CDR3 consists of 13 residues. In DNA form, the CDR3 reads TGTGCCAGCAGCTTCCGAAGGGGCGAAAAACTGTTTTTT. Translating it yields CASSFRRGEKLFF.

This clonotype was seen a few times. The chain employs TRBV7-8 and TRBJ2-1, with D perhaps TRBD2 (6 bases). The CDR3 contains 17 residues. V dropped 0 bases and J dropped 4 bases, with 16 bases sitting between them. The germline gives CDR1 SGHVS, CDR2 FQNEAQ. In DNA form, the CDR3 reads TGTGCCAGCAGCTTAGCTGGGGCGGGGTCTACTTACAATGAGCAGTTCTTC. Residues: CASSLAGAGSTYNEQFF.